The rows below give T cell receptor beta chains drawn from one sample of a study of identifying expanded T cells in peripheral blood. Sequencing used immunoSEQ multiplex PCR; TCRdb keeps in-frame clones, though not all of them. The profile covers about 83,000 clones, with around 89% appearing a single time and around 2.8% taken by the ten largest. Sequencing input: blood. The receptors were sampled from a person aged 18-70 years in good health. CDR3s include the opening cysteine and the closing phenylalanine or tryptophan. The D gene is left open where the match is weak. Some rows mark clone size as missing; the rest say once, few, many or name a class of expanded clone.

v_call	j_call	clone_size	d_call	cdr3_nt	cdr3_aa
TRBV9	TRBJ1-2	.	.	TGTGCCAGCAGCGTAGCGGGGTACTATGGCTACACCTTC	CASSVAGYYGYTF
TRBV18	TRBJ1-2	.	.	TGTGCCAGCTCACCACCGTCTGGAACAGGGTATGGCTACACCTTC	CASSPPSGTGYGYTF
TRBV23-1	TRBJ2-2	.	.	TGCGCCAGCGGGGGGGCAGGGAACACCGGGGAGCTGTTTTTT	CASGGAGNTGELFF
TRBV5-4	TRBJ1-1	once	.	TGTGCCAGCAGCTCGACGACGGGGGGTAGGAGCGCTGAAGCTTTCTTT	CASSSTTGGRSAEAFF
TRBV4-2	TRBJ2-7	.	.	TGTGCCAGCAGCCAGTTTACAGGGCATGGCTACGAGCAGTACTTC	CASSQFTGHGYEQYF
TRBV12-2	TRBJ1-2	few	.	TGTGCAAGTCGCGAGGGGCAGAGAGATGGCTACACCTTC	CASREGQRDGYTF
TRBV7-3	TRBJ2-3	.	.	TGTGCCAGCAGCTTACAGGGAGGTACGCAGTATTTT	CASSLQGGTQYF
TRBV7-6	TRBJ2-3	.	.	TGTGCCAGCAGCTTAATTACAGGGTTCAGAGATACGCAGTATTTT	CASSLITGFRDTQYF
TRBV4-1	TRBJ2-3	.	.	TGCGCCAGCAGCCAAGAATCCGCTAGCACAGATACGCAGTATTTT	CASSQESASTDTQYF
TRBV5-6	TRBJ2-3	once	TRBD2	TGTGCCAGCAGCTTGGGTGCTAGCGGGACGACAGATACGCAGTATTTT	CASSLGASGTTDTQYF
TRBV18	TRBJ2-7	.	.	TGTGCCAGCTCACCACCTGGACTAAGAGGTGCCTACGAGCAGTACTTC	CASSPPGLRGAYEQYF
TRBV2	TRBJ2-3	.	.	TGTGCCAGCATCTTTAGCGGTGACGGGGGTACGCAGTATTTT	CASIFSGDGGTQYF
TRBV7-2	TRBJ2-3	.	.	TGTGCCAGCAGCTTAGAAAGGCGGGGCACAGATACGCAGTATTTT	CASSLERRGTDTQYF
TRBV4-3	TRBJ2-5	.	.	TGCGCCAGCAGCCCAGACTGGAATCAAGAGACCCAGTACTTC	CASSPDWNQETQYF
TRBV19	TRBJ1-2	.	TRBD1	TGTGCCAGTAGTGGACAGGGACCCCTTGACGGTTTACATGGCTACACCTTC	CASSGQGPLDGLHGYTF
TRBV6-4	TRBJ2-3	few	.	TGTGCCAGCAGTACGAGGGTCACAGATACGCAGTATTTT	CASSTRVTDTQYF
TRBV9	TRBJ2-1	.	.	TGTGCCAGCAGCGTCCCCGGGACACGCTCCTACAATGAGCAGTTCTTC	CASSVPGTRSYNEQFF
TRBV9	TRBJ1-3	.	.	TGTGCCAGCAGCGGGGCGACGGCCTTCTCTGGAAACACCATATATTTT	CASSGATAFSGNTIYF
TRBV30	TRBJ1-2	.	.	TGTGCCTGGAGTCCTGTTGACAGTCCCCCAGATTTCTATGGCTACACCTTC	CAWSPVDSPPDFYGYTF
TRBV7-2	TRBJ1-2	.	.	TGTGCCAGCAGCCCCAAGACAGGTCTTCGCTACACCTTC	CASSPKTGLRYTF
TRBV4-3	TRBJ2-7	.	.	TGCGCCAGCAGCCAGGGGGCTCAAAGCTCCTACGAGCAGTACTTC	CASSQGAQSSYEQYF
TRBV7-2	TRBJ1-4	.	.	TGTGCCAGCAGCACCGATGGTCGGGGGGCTGGTGAAAAACTGTTTTTT	CASSTDGRGAGEKLFF
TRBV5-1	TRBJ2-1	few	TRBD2	TGCGCCAGTACCAGCGGGGGGGGTAACAATGAGCAGTTCTTC	CASTSGGGNNEQFF
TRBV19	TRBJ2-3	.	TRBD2	TGTGCCAGTAGTCCAGCGGGGAGCACAGATACGCAGTATTTT	CASSPAGSTDTQYF
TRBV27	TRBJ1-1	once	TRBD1	TGTGCCAGCAGTGTAACAGGGGTTACTGAAGCTTTCTTT	CASSVTGVTEAFF
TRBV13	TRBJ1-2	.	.	TGTGCCAGCAGCTTATGGCCAGGGTTTTATGGCTACACCTTC	CASSLWPGFYGYTF
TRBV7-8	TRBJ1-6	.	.	TGTGCCAGCAGAGCAACCGGGAGCAGAGAAGAGTCACCCCTCCACTTT	CASRATGSREESPLHF
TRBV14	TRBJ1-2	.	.	TGTGCCAGCAGCCAAGTTACCGCACATGGCTACACCTTC	CASSQVTAHGYTF
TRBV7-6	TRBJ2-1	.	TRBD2	TGTGCCAGCAGCTTCGAGCGGGAGGGAGCCTACAATGAGCAGTTCTTC	CASSFEREGAYNEQFF
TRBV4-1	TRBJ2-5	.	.	TGCGCCAGCAGCCAAGAGGGTTGGGCGGGCCCTCAAGAGACCCAGTACTTC	CASSQEGWAGPQETQYF
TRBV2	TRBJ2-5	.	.	TGTGCCAGCAGTCAAGAGACCCAGTACTTC	CASSQETQYF
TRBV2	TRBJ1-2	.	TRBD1	TGTGCCAGCAGTGTGCGGACAGGGACTTCCCCTGGTGGCTACACCTTC	CASSVRTGTSPGGYTF
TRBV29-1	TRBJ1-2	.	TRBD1	TGCAGCGTATACTCCGGGACAGGCTATGGCTACACCTTC	CSVYSGTGYGYTF
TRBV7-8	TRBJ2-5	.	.	TGTGCCAGCAGCTTAGGGATCCGAACTGGCGACTCGCAAGAGACCCAGTACTTC	CASSLGIRTGDSQETQYF
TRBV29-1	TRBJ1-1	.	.	TGCAGCGTCCGGACTAAGAACACTGAAGCTTTCTTT	CSVRTKNTEAFF
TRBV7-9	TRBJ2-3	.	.	TGTGCCAGCAGCGGGTCAGATACGCAGTATTTT	CASSGSDTQYF
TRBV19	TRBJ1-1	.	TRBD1	TGTGCCAGTAGTCAAGGGGGGACAGGGGCCTCTGAAGCTTTCTTT	CASSQGGTGASEAFF
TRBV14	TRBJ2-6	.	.	TGTGCCAGCAGCGTCTTAGGTGGAATTGGGGCCAACGTCCTGACTTTC	CASSVLGGIGANVLTF
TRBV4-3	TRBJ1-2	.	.	TGCGCCAGCAGCCGAGGGATTAACTATGGCTACACCTTC	CASSRGINYGYTF
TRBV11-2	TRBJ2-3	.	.	TGTGCCAGCAGGAACAGGGGGGGTAGCACAGATACGCAGTATTTT	CASRNRGGSTDTQYF
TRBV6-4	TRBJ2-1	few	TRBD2	TGTGCCAGCAGCCCGACTAGCGGAGATGGCAATGAGCAGTTCTTC	CASSPTSGDGNEQFF
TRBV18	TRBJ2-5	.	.	TGTGCCAGCTCCCCGGGGGCCAAAGAGACCCAGTACTTC	CASSPGAKETQYF
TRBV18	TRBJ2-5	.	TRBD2	TGTGCCAGCTCGACTAGCGGCGGGGAAGAGACCCAGTACTTC	CASSTSGGEETQYF
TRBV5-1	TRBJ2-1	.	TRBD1	TGCGCCAGCAGTACCACGATGGGACAGTCCTACAATGAGCAGTTCTTC	CASSTTMGQSYNEQFF
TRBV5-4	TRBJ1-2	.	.	TGTGCCAGCAGCTTGGCCCGGGGGGCGGCAAACTATGGCTACACCTTC	CASSLARGAANYGYTF
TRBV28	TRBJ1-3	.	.	TGTGCCAGCAGCCCATTACAGGTCATCTCTGGAAACACCATATATTTT	CASSPLQVISGNTIYF
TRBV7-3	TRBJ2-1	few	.	TGTGCCAGCAGCCTGGGGACGGCCTCCTACAATGAGCAGTTCTTC	CASSLGTASYNEQFF
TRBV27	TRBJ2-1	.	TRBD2	TGTGCCAGCAGTTTATCGAGTCTGGCTGGCGGGAGGGCTTTCTTCGGCAATGAGCAGTTCTTC	CASSLSSLAGGRAFFGNEQFF
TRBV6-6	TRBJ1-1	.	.	TGTGCCAGCAGTTACGAAGGGGGGACTGAAGCTTTCTTT	CASSYEGGTEAFF